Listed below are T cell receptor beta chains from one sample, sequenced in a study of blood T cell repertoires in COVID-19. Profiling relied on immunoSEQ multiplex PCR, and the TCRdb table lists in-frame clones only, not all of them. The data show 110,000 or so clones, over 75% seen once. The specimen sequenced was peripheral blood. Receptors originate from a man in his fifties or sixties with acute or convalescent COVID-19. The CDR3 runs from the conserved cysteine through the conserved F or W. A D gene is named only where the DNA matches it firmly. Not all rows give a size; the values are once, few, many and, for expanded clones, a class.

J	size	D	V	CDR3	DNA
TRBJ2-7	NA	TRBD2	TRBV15	CATSRDERGTYEQYF	TGTGCCACCAGCAGAGACGAGCGGGGGACCTACGAGCAGTACTTC
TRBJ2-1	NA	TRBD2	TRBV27	CASSLRLAGDEQFF	TGTGCCAGCAGTTTAAGACTAGCGGGAGATGAGCAGTTCTTC
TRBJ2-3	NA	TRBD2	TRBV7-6	CASSPSPASGASSTDTQYF	TGTGCCAGCAGCCCATCACCGGCTAGCGGGGCCTCTAGCACAGATACGCAGTATTTT
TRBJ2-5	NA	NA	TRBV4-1	CASSQALSGGQYF	TGCGCCAGCAGCCAAGCCCTATCCGGAGGACAGTACTTC
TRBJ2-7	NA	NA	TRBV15	CATSGSGRNYEQYF	TGTGCCACCAGCGGCAGCGGCAGAAACTACGAGCAGTACTTC
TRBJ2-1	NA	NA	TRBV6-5	CASSYSDTNEQFF	TGTGCCAGCAGTTACTCAGACACGAATGAGCAGTTCTTC
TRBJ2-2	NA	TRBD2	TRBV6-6	CASSRRFLAGGTGELFF	TGTGCCAGCAGTCGTCGGTTTCTAGCGGGAGGCACCGGGGAGCTGTTTTTT
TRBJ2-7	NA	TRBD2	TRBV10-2	CASSESGLSRTYEQYF	TGCGCCAGCAGTGAGTCGGGACTAAGCAGGACTTACGAGCAGTACTTC
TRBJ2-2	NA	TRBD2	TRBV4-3	CASSQDVAGDNTGELFF	TGCGCCAGCAGCCAAGATGTAGCGGGAGATAACACCGGGGAGCTGTTTTTT
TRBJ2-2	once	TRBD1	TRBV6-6	CASSSQGANTGELFF	TGTGCCAGCAGTTCACAGGGGGCGAACACCGGGGAGCTGTTTTTT
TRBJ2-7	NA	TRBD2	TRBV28	CASIPGGSSYEQYF	TGTGCCAGCATCCCGGGAGGCTCCTCCTACGAGCAGTACTTC
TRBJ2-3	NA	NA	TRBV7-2	CASSLDGVNTQYF	TGTGCCAGCAGTCTAGACGGAGTAAATACGCAGTATTTT
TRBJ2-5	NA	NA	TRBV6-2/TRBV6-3	CASTPGGQETQYF	TGTGCCAGCACCCCCGGGGGACAGGAGACCCAGTACTTC
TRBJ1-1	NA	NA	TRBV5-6	CASSFYSEWNTEAFF	TGTGCCAGCAGTTTTTACTCTGAGTGGAACACTGAAGCTTTCTTT
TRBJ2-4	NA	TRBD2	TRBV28	CASVAGGPAHIQYF	TGTGCCAGCGTAGCGGGAGGGCCCGCCCACATTCAGTACTTC
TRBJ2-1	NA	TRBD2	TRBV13	CASSLGPGLAGGNEQFF	TGTGCCAGCAGCCTGGGCCCGGGACTAGCGGGAGGGAATGAGCAGTTCTTC
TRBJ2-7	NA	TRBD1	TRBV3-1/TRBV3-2	CASSRGPGGIYEQYF	TGTGCCAGCAGCCGGGGTCCAGGGGGTATCTACGAGCAGTACTTC
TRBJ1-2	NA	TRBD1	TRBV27	CASSEIQGGRNGYTF	TGTGCCAGCAGTGAGATACAGGGGGGACGAAATGGCTACACCTTC
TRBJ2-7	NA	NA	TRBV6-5	CASSYGGGYYEQYF	TGTGCCAGCAGTTACGGGGGCGGCTACTACGAGCAGTACTTC
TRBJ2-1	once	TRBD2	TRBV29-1	CSVEDQASGRYNEQFF	TGCAGCGTTGAAGATCAAGCTAGCGGGAGATACAATGAGCAGTTCTTC
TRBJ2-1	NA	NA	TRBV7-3	CASSSGGTANEQFF	TGTGCCAGCAGCTCGGGCGGGACAGCCAATGAGCAGTTCTTC
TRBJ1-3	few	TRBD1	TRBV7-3	CASSPGTAPGNTIYF	TGTGCCAGCAGCCCAGGGACAGCTCCCGGAAACACCATATATTTT
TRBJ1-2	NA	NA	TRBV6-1	CASSDTTGLLGYTF	TGTGCCAGCAGTGATACGACAGGCTTACTAGGCTACACCTTC
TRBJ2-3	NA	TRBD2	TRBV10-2	CASSDGRALGDTQYF	TGCGCCAGCAGTGACGGGAGGGCCTTAGGCGATACGCAGTATTTT
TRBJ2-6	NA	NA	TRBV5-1	CASSFSGVGANVLTF	TGCGCCAGCAGCTTCTCAGGGGTTGGGGCCAACGTCCTGACTTTC
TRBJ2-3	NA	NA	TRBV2	CASSVEAVRTDTQYF	TGTGCCAGCAGTGTAGAGGCGGTCCGCACAGATACGCAGTATTTT